This T cell receptor (beta chain) was recovered during a study of T-cell reconstitution after alpha-beta-depleted transplantation in children. Trimming took off 5 bases at V and 4 bases at J, with 18 bases between the two ends. The CDR3 has 15 residues. Per germline, CDR1 MDHEN and CDR2 SYDVKM. Molecular barcoding with unique molecular identifiers was used for the TCRbeta library. TCRdb called the PCR reads again in MiXCR, with one record for every CDR3 protein. The sample shows hundreds of thousands of distinct CDR3 sequences, over 9.5% of them seen only once. The TCR originated in a human donor who donated a stem cell graft to a child with acute myeloid leukemia. The chain has TRBV28 and TRBJ2-7; D gene unclear. The material sequenced was PBMCs from the stem cell graft donor, taken from the stem cell graft. The CDR3, as DNA: TGTGCCAGCAGTAGCTCTCGCACCGCAACTTACGAGCAGTACTTC. Translated: CASSSSRTATYEQYF.